In this sample, the clone carrying this T cell receptor (beta chain) turned up a few times. The length of the CDR3 is 15 residues. Germline V gene lookup returns CDR1 LGHNA and CDR2 YSLEER. Trimming stripped 0 bases from V and 2 bases from J, with 11 bases between. Construction of the TCRbeta library involved unique molecular identifiers. TCRdb reprocessed the PCR reads via MiXCR and lists one record per CDR3 protein. The sample holds around 450,000 distinct CDR3 sequences; roughly 15% are singletons and the top ten take around 30%. This record belongs to a study of T-cell reconstitution after alpha-beta-depleted transplantation in children.

The rearrangement uses TRBV4-3 and TRBJ2-7; tentatively, D is TRBD1 (5 bases). This TCR was sampled from a boy younger than two who had a stem cell transplant for Wiskott-Aldrich syndrome, so the T cells may come from the graft donor. Here the sequenced sample was PBMCs, mostly from graft donor cells, taken 360 days after TCRalphabeta/CD19-depleted stem cell transplant. The CDR3 sequence: CASSQDPGWAYEQYF. The DNA for the CDR3 is TGCGCCAGCAGCCAAGATCCAGGGTGGGCCTACGAGCAGTACTTC.